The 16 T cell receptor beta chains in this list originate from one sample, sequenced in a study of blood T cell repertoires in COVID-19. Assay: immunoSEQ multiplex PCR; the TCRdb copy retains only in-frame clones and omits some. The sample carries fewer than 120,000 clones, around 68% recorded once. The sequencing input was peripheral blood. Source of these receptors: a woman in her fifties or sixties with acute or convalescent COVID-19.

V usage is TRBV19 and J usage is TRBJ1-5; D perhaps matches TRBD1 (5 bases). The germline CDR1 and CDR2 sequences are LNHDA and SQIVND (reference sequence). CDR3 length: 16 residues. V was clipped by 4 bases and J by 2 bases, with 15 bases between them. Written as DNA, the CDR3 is TGTGCCAGTAGTACTCAGGGCCGAGTCGGCAATCAGCCCCAGCATTTT. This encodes CASSTQGRVGNQPQHF.

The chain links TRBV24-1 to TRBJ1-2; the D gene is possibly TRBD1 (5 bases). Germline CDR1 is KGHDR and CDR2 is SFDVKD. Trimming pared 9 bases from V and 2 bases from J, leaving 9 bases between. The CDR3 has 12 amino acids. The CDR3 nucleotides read TGTGCCACCCGGGGGGTAAACTATGGCTACACCTTC. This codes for CATRGVNYGYTF.

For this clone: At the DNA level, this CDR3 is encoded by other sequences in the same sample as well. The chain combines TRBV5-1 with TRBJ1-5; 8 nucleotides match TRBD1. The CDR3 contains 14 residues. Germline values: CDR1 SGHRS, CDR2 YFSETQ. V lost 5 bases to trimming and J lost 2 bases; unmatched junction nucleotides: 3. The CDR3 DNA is TGCGCCAGCAGTCCGGGACAGGGCAATCAGCCCCAGCATTTT. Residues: CASSPGQGNQPQHF.

This chain's CDR3 is CASSLQDFQPQHF. DNA of the CDR3: TGTGCCAGCAGCTTACAGGACTTTCAGCCCCAGCATTTT. The chain has TRBV7-9 and TRBJ1-5; D not certain. V was trimmed by 2 bases and J by 6 bases, leaving 8 bases between them. Germline lookup yields CDR1 SEHNR and CDR2 FQNEAQ (reference sequence). CDR3 length equals 13 residues.

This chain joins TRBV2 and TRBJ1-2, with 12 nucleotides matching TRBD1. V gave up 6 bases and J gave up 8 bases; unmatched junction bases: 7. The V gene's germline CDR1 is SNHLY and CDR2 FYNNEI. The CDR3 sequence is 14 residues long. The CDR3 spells CASRLAGTGGGYTF. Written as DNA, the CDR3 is TGTGCCAGCAGACTTGCCGGGACAGGGGGCGGCTACACCTTC.

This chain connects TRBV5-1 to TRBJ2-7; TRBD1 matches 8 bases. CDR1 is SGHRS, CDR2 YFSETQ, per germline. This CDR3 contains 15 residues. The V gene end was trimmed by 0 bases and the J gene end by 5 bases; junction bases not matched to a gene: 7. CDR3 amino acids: CASSLGTGSGHEQYF. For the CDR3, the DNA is TGCGCCAGCAGCTTGGGGACAGGGAGCGGCCACGAGCAGTACTTC. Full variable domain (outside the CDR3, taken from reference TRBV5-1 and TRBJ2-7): KAGVTQTPRYLIKTRGQQVTLSCSPISGHRSVSWYQQTPGQGLQFLFEYFSETQRNKGNFPGRFSGRQFSNSRSEMNVSTLELGDSALYLCASSLGTGSGHEQYFGPGTRLTVT.

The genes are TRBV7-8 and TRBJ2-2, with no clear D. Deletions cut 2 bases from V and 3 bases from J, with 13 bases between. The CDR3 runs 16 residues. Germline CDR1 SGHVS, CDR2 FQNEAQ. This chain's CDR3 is CASSLSAGSYTGELFF. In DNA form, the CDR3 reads TGTGCCAGCAGCTTAAGCGCCGGGTCATACACCGGGGAGCTGTTTTTT.

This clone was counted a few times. The CDR3: CASSPMRTAGGYTF. CDR3 DNA sequence: TGTGCCAGCAGCCCAATGAGGACAGCGGGGGGCTACACCTTC. The chain is built from TRBV9 and TRBJ1-2; possibly TRBD1 for D (6 bases). Between the trimmed V and J ends, which lost 4 bases and 8 bases, there was a span of 18 bases. This CDR3 has 14 amino acids. CDR1 is SGDLS, CDR2 YYNGEE, per germline. The full variable domain, rest sourced from reference TRBV9 and TRBJ1-2, is DSGVTQTPKHLITATGQRVTLRCSPRSGDLSVYWYQQSLDQGLQFLIQYYNGEERAKGNILERFSAQQFPDLHSELNLSSLELGDSALYFCASSPMRTAGGYTFGSGTRLTVV.

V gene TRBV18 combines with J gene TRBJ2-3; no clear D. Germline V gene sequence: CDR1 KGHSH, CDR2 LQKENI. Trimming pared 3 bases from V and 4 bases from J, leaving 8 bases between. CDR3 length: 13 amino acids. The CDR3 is CASSPSGADTQYF. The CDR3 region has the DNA TGTGCCAGCTCACCTTCCGGAGCAGATACGCAGTATTTT.

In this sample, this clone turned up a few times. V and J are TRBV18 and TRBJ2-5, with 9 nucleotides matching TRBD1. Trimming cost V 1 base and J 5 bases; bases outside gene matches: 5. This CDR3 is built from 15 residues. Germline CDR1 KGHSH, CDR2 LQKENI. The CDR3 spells CASSPRDRAGETQYF. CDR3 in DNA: TGTGCCAGCTCACCACGGGACAGGGCCGGGGAGACCCAGTACTTC. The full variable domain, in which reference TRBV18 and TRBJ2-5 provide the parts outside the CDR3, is NAGVMQNPRHLVRRRGQEARLRCSPMKGHSHVYWYRQLPEEGLKFMVYLQKENIIDESGMPKERFSAEFPKEGPSILRIQQVVRGDSAAYFCASSPRDRAGETQYFGPGTRLLVL.

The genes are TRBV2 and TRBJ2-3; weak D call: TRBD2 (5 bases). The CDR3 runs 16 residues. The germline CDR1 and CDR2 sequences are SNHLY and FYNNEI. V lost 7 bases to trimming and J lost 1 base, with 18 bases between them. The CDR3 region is CASTRDDAGGTDTQYF. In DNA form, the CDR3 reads TGTGCCAGCACTCGCGATGATGCGGGCGGCACAGATACGCAGTATTTT.

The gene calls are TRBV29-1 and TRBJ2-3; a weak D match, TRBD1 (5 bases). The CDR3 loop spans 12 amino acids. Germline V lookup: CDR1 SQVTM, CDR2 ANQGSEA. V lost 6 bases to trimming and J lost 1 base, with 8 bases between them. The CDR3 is CSVGHRTDTQYF. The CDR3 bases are TGCAGCGTCGGACATCGCACAGATACGCAGTATTTT.

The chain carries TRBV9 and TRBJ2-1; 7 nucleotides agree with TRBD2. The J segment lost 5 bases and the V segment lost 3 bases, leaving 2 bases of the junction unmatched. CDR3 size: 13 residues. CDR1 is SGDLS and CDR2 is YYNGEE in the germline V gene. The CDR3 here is CASSARGDNEQFF. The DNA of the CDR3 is TGTGCCAGCAGCGCCCGGGGGGACAATGAGCAGTTCTTC.

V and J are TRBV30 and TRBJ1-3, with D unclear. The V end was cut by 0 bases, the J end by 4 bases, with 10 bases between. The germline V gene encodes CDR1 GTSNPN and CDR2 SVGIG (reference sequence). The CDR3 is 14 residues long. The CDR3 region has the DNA TGTGCCTGGAGTGTCTACGGCGGAGGAAACACCATATATTTT. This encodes CAWSVYGGGNTIYF.

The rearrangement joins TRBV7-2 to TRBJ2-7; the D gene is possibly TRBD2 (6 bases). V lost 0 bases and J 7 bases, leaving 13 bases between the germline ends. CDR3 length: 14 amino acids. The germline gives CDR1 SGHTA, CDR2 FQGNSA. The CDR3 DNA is TGTGCCAGCAGCTTAGCTGGGTGGGGGGTGGAGCAGTACTTC. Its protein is CASSLAGWGVEQYF.

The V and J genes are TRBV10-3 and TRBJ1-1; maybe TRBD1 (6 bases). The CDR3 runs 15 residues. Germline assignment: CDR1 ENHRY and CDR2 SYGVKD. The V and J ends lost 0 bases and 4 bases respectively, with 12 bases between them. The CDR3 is CAISESETGVTEAFF. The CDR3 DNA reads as TGTGCCATCAGTGAGTCGGAGACAGGAGTCACTGAAGCTTTCTTT.